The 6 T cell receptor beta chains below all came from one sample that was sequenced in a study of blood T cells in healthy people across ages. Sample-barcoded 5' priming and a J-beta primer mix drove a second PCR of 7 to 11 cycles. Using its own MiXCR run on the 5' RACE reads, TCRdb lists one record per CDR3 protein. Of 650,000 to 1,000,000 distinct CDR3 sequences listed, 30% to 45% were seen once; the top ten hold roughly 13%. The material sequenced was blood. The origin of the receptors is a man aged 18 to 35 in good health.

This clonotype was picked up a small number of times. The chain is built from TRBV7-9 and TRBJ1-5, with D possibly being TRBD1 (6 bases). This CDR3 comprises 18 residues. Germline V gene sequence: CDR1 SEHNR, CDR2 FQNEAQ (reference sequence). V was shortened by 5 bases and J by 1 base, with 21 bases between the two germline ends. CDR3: CASSRNGFRDTSNQPQHF. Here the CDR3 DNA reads TGTGCCAGCAGCCGTAATGGATTCCGGGACACAAGCAATCAGCCCCAGCATTTT.

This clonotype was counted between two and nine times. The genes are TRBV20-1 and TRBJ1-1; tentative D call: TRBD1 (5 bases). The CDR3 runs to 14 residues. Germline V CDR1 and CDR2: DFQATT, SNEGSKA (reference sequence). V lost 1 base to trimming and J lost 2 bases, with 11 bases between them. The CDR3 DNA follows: TGCAGTGCTAGAGTTGGAGGGGCTAACACTGAAGCTTTCTTT. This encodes CSARVGGANTEAFF.

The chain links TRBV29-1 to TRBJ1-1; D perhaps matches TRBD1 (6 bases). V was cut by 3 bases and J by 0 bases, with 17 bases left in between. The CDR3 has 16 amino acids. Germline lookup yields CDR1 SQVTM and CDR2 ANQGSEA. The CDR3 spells CSVEDEDSSLNTEAFF. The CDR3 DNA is TGCAGCGTTGAGGATGAGGACAGCTCACTGAACACTGAAGCTTTCTTT.

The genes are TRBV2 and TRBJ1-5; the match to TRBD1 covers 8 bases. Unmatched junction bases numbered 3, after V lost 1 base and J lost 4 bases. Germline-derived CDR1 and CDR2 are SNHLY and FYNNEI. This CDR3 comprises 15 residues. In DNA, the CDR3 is TGTGCCAGCAGTGAAGGTCGACAGGGGAATCAGCCCCAGCATTTT. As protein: CASSEGRQGNQPQHF.

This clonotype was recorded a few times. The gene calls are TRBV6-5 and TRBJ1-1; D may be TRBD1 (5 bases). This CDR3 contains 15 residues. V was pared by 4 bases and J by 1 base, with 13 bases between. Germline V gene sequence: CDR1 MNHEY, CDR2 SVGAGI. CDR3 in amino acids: CASSFPGRSNTEAFF. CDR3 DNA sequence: TGTGCCAGCAGTTTCCCGGGACGGTCGAACACTGAAGCTTTCTTT.

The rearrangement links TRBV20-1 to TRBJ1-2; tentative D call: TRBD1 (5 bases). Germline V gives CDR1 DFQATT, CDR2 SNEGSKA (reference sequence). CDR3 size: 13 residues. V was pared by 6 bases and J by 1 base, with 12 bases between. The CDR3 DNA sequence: TGCAGTGCCCCGGGACGGGATAACTATGGCTACACCTTC. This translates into CSAPGRDNYGYTF.